This TCR beta chain is drawn from a study of technical replicates of blood from a handful of donors. The V end was cut by 7 bases, the J end by 6 bases, with 17 bases between. The CDR3 loop spans 14 amino acids. CDR1 is LNHDA, CDR2 SQIVND, per germline (reference sequence). Sequencing was performed with immunoSEQ multiplex PCR; in TCRdb, only in-frame clones are kept and a portion is missing. The sample records approximately 12,000 clones, 94% being singletons. The clonotype comes from a human donor in good health. The chain combines TRBV19 with TRBJ2-3; D is perhaps TRBD1 (6 bases). Sequencing input: PBMCs. CDR3 sequence reads: CASTDRAGVDTQYF. The DNA of the CDR3 is TGTGCCAGTACCGATCGGGCAGGGGTGGATACGCAGTATTTT. Full variable domain (remainder filled in from reference TRBV19 and TRBJ2-3): DGGITQSPKYLFRKEGQNVTLSCEQNLNHDAMYWYRQDPGQGLRLIYYSQIVNDFQKGDIAEGYSVSREKKESFPLTVTSAQKNPTAFYLCASTDRAGVDTQYFGPGTRLTVL.